A selection of T cell receptor beta chains follows, all from one sample in a study of cytomegalovirus exposure and HLA in healthy donors. This table comes from immunoSEQ multiplex PCR, and its TCRdb copy is limited to in-frame clones, with some not included. The sample comprises some 150,000 clones, around 80% of which are singletons, and roughly 12% rests with the top ten. The sequenced material came from PBMCs. These receptors all come from a man aged 25-45 years in good health and CMV-seropositive. The CDR3 runs from the conserved cysteine through the conserved F or W. The D gene is left open where the match is weak. The size entry is marked missing in some rows and otherwise reads once, few, many or a size class.

NA	TRBJ1-6	TRBV28	TRBD1	TGTGCCAGCAGTTTGGCAGGGGGCGATTCACCCCTCCACTTT	CASSLAGGDSPLHF
NA	TRBJ2-1	TRBV19	NA	TGTGTCACCAGTAGATGGGCGGGACCATACAATGAGCAGTTCTTC	CVTSRWAGPYNEQFF
NA	TRBJ1-5	TRBV19	NA	TGTGCCAGTAGTATAGGCCAGACAGCAATCAATCAGCCCCAGCATTTT	CASSIGQTAINQPQHF
NA	TRBJ2-1	TRBV19	NA	TGTGCCAGTAGCAAAACAGGGAACACCTACAATGAGCAGTTCTTC	CASSKTGNTYNEQFF
NA	TRBJ2-7	TRBV29-1	TRBD2	TGCAGCGTTGAAGTCGTCGGGAGGGACTACCACGAGCAGTACTTC	CSVEVVGRDYHEQYF
NA	TRBJ2-7	TRBV7-9	TRBD2	TGTGCCAGCAGCTTAGCGACTAGCGAGGGCGAGCAGTACTTC	CASSLATSEGEQYF
NA	TRBJ1-2	TRBV7-9	NA	TGTTCCAGCAGCTTGGGCCAGTATGGCTACACCTTC	CSSSLGQYGYTF
NA	TRBJ1-6	TRBV28	NA	TGTGCCAGCAGTTTGACACTTAATAATTCACCCCTCCACTTT	CASSLTLNNSPLHF
NA	TRBJ2-7	TRBV2	TRBD2	TGTGCCAGCAGTTTTGCGGGAGTCGGCTACGAGCAGTACTTC	CASSFAGVGYEQYF
NA	TRBJ2-7	TRBV11-2	TRBD2	TGTGCCAGCAGCTTAGTACTAGCGAGCTACGAGCAGTACTTC	CASSLVLASYEQYF
NA	TRBJ1-5	TRBV18	NA	TGTGCCAGCTCACCAACCGTTGGTCAGGTCAATCAGCCCCAGCATTTT	CASSPTVGQVNQPQHF
NA	TRBJ2-1	TRBV28	TRBD2	TGTGCCATACCGACCACTAGCGGGATCTACAATGAGCAGTTCTTC	CAIPTTSGIYNEQFF
few	TRBJ1-2	TRBV5-6	NA	TGTGCCAGCAGCTTCGCGCCTATCCAGCCGGGGAACTATGGCTACACCTTC	CASSFAPIQPGNYGYTF
few	TRBJ2-7	TRBV7-9	TRBD2	TGTGCCTCGGGGGCGGGAGGCTTCTACGAGCAGTACTTC	CASGAGGFYEQYF
NA	TRBJ2-1	TRBV7-3	TRBD1	TGTGCCAGCAGCTCACAAACCCGGGACAGGTCAGGGTATGAGCAGTTCTTC	CASSSQTRDRSGYEQFF
NA	TRBJ1-2	TRBV7-9	NA	TGTGCCAGCAGCCCGGACAAGGACGGCTACACCTTC	CASSPDKDGYTF
NA	TRBJ2-7	TRBV11-1	NA	TGTGCCAGCAGCCCGGGCGCGGGGAACACCTACGAGCAGTACTTC	CASSPGAGNTYEQYF
NA	TRBJ2-7	TRBV6-6	TRBD1	TGTGCCAGCAGAACCCCGGGACAGGGCTACGAGCAGTACTTC	CASRTPGQGYEQYF
NA	TRBJ2-2	TRBV6-4	TRBD2	TGTGCCAGCAGTGACCGGACTAGCGGGAGGGGAGGCACCGGGGAGCTGTTTTTT	CASSDRTSGRGGTGELFF
few	TRBJ2-7	TRBV11-2	NA	TGTGCCAGCAGCTTAGAGTTTGGCTCAGGGTCCTACGAGCAGTACTTC	CASSLEFGSGSYEQYF
once	TRBJ2-5	TRBV7-2	NA	TGTGCCAGCAGCCCCCAGGGTAGTCAAGAGACCCAGTACTTC	CASSPQGSQETQYF
NA	TRBJ2-5	TRBV27	NA	TGTGCCAGCAGCCCTATGGGGCGTCCGAATCGCGAGACCCAGTACTTC	CASSPMGRPNRETQYF
once	TRBJ2-7	TRBV7-9	TRBD2	TGTTCCAGCAGCCCCGGGACTAGCGGGTACGAGCAGTACTTC	CSSSPGTSGYEQYF
NA	TRBJ1-1	TRBV7-9	NA	TGTGCCAGCAGCTTAGCGTTTGCGGGGCACACTGAAGCTTTCTTT	CASSLAFAGHTEAFF
NA	TRBJ1-1	TRBV28	NA	TGTGCCAGTAAAACAGGGATTGGCGAAGCTTTCTTT	CASKTGIGEAFF
NA	TRBJ2-2	TRBV28	NA	TGTGCCAGCAGCAGGTTCACCGGGGAGCTGTTTTTT	CASSRFTGELFF
NA	TRBJ2-3	TRBV2	NA	TGTGCCAGCCGGGAGAACACAGATACGCAGTATTTT	CASRENTDTQYF
NA	TRBJ2-3	TRBV9	TRBD1	TGTGCCAGCAGCGTCGTCCCGGGACAGGGAACAGATACGCAGTATTTT	CASSVVPGQGTDTQYF
NA	TRBJ2-7	TRBV6-1	TRBD2	TGTGCCAGCAGTGAGATGCGGGAGGTGGGGTTTTATGAGCAGTACTTC	CASSEMREVGFYEQYF
NA	TRBJ2-6	TRBV7-9	TRBD2	TGTGCCAGCAGCTTTAGCGGGACCTCTGGGGCCAACGTCCTGACTTTC	CASSFSGTSGANVLTF
NA	TRBJ2-1	TRBV5-1	TRBD2	TGCGCCAGCAGCGCGGGGACTAGCGAGTACAATGAGCAGTTCTTC	CASSAGTSEYNEQFF
NA	TRBJ1-1	TRBV6-4	NA	TGTGCCAGCAGTGTAGACAGCCCCTCTCCGGTGAACACTGAAGCTTTCTTT	CASSVDSPSPVNTEAFF